This T cell receptor beta chain was found in a study of Ad26.COV2.S vaccination and SARS-CoV-2 variants. Repertoires were generated with immunoSEQ multiplex PCR, while TCRdb's copy carries only in-frame clones and drops some. The sample shows roughly 700,000 clones, 89% of them seen only once. Treatment defined: around 19 received Ad26.COV2.S at low or high dose, single or two shots; about 5 received placebo; per-sample allocation not given. Day 63 following the first vaccine or placebo injection was when the samples were taken. An adult of 18-55 years in Boston served as donor. Details on this clone: Other DNA variants within this sample encode the same CDR3.

The CDR3 runs to 13 residues. V was pared by 6 bases and J by 1 base, with 2 bases of the junction left unmatched. The source of this sequence is a person between 18 and 65 years old who received the Ad26.COV2.S COVID-19 vaccine or a placebo. The V and J genes are TRBV12-3 or TRBV12-4 and TRBJ1-1, with 7 bases lining up with TRBD1. This sample comprised peripheral blood, obtained in a trial of Ad26.COV2.S vaccine versus placebo. The CDR3 sequence is CASSWTGNTEAFF. In nucleotides, the CDR3 is TGTGCCAGCAGCTGGACAGGGAACACTGAAGCTTTCTTT.